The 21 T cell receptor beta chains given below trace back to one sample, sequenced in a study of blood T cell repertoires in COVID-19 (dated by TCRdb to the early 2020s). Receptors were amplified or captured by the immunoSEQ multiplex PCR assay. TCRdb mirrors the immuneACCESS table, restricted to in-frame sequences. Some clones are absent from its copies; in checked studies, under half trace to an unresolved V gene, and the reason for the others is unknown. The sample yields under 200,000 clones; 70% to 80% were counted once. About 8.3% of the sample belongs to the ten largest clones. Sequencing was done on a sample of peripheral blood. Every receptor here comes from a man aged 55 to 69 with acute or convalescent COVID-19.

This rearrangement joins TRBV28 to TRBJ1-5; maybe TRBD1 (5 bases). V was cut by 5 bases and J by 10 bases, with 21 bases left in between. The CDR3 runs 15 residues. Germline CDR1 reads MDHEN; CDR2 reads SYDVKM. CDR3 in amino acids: CASSPRGTGQKPQHF. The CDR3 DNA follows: TGTGCCAGCAGTCCTCGGGGGACGGGGCAAAAACCCCAGCATTTT.

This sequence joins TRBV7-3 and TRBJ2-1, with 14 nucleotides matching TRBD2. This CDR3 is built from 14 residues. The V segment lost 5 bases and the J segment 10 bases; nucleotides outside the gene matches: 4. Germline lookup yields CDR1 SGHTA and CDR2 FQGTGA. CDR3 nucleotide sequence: TGTGCCAGCAGCCGACTAGCGGGGGGGCAGGAGCAGTTCTTC. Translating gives CASSRLAGGQEQFF.

CDR3: CASIRTGDGNTIYF. In nucleotides, the CDR3 is TGTGCCAGCATCAGGACAGGGGATGGAAACACCATATATTTT. The J gene is TRBJ1-3, the V gene TRBV2; 9 bases are shared with TRBD1. Germline lookup yields CDR1 SNHLY and CDR2 FYNNEI. CDR3 length equals 14 residues. V was clipped by 7 bases and J by 3 bases; unmatched bases: 4.

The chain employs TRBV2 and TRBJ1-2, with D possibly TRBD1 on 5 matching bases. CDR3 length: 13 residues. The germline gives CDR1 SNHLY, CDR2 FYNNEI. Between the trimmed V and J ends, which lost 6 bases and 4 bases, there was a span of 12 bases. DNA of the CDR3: TGTGCCAGCAGCGGGGGAGAGGGCTATGGCTACACCTTC. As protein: CASSGGEGYGYTF. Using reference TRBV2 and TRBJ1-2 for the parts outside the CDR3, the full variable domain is EPEVTQTPSHQVTQMGQEVILRCVPISNHLYFYWYRQILGQKVEFLVSFYNNEISEKSEIFDDQFSVERPDGSNFTLKIRSTKLEDSAMYFCASSGGEGYGYTFGSGTRLTVV.

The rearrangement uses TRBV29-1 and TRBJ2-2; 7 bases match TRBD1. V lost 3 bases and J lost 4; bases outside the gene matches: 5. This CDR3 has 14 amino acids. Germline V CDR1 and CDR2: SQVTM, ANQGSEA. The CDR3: CSVESGGSTGELFF. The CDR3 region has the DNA TGCAGCGTTGAGTCAGGGGGAAGCACCGGGGAGCTGTTTTTT.

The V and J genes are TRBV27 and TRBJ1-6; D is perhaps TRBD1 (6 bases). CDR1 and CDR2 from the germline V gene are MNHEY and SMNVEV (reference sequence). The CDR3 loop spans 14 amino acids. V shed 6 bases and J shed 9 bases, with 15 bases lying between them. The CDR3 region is CASRPSGGASPLHF. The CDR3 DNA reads TGTGCCAGCAGACCAAGCGGGGGCGCTTCACCCCTCCACTTT.

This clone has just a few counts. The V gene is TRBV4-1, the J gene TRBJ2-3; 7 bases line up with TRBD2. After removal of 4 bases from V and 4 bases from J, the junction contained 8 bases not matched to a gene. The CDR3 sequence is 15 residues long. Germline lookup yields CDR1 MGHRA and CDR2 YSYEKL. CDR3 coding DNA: TGCGCCAGCAGCCCAGAGGCGCTAGCGGCAGATACGCAGTATTTT. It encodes CASSPEALAADTQYF.

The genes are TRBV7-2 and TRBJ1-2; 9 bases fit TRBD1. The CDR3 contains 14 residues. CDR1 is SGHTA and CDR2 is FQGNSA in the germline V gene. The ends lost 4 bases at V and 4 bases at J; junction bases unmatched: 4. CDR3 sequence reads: CASSSQGAVYGYTF. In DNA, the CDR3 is TGTGCCAGCAGCTCACAGGGGGCTGTCTATGGCTACACCTTC.

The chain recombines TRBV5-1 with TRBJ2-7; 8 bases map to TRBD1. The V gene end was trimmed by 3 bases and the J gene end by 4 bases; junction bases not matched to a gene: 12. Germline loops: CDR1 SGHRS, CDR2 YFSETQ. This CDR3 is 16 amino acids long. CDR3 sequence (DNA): TGCGCCAGCAGCTGGACCCTCTACGGACAGGGTTACGAGCAGTACTTC. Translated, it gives CASSWTLYGQGYEQYF.

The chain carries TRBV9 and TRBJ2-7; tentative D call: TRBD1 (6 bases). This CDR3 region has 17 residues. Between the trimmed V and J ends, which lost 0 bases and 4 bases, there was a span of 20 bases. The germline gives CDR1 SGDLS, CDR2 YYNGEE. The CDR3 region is CASSVEDEGHLNYEQYF. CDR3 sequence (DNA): TGTGCCAGCAGCGTAGAGGACGAGGGACACCTTAATTACGAGCAGTACTTC.

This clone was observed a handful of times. The chain's CDR3 is CASSPGQGAEAFF. CDR3 sequence (DNA): TGTGCCAGCAGCCCGGGACAGGGGGCTGAAGCTTTCTTT. This sequence joins TRBV3-1 (or the pseudogene TRBV3-2) and TRBJ1-1; TRBD1 aligns across 11 bases. The CDR3 is made up of 13 amino acids. Germline CDR1 is LGHDT and CDR2 is YNNKEL (reference sequence). V lost 4 bases and J lost 6; bases outside the gene matches: 1.

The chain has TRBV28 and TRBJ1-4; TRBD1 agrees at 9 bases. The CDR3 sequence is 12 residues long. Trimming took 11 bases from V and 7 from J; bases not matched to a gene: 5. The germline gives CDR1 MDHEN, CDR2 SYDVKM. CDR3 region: CAEGQGLEKLFF. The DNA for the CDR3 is TGTGCCGAGGGACAGGGCCTTGAAAAACTGTTTTTT.

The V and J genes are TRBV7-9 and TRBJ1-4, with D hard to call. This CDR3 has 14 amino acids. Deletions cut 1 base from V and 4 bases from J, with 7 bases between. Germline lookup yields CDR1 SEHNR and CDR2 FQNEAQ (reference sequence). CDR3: CASSLGQDNEKLFF. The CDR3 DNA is TGTGCCAGCAGCTTAGGGCAGGATAATGAAAAACTGTTTTTT. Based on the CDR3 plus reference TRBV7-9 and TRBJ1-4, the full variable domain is DTGVSQNPRHKITKRGQNVTFRCDPISEHNRLYWYRQTLGQGPEFLTYFQNEAQLEKSRLLSDRFSAERPKGSFSTLEIQRTEQGDSAMYLCASSLGQDNEKLFFGSGTQLSVL.

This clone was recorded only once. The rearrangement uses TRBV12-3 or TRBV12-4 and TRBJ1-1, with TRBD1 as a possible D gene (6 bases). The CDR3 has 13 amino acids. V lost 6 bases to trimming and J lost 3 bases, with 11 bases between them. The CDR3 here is CASSVQGYTEAFF. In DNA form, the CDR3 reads TGTGCCAGCAGCGTACAGGGCTACACTGAAGCTTTCTTT.

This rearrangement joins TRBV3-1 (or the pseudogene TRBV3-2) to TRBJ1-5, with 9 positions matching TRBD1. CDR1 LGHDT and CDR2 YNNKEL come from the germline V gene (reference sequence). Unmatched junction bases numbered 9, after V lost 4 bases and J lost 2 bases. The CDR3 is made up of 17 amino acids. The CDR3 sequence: CASSPSAGTGRNQPQHF. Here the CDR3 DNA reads TGTGCCAGCAGCCCTTCTGCCGGGACAGGGCGCAATCAGCCCCAGCATTTT.

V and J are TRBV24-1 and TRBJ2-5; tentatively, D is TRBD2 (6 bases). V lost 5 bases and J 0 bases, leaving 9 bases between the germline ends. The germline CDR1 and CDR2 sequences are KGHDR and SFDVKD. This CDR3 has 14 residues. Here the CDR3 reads CATSAEGNQETQYF. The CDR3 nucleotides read TGTGCCACCAGTGCGGAGGGGAACCAAGAGACCCAGTACTTC.

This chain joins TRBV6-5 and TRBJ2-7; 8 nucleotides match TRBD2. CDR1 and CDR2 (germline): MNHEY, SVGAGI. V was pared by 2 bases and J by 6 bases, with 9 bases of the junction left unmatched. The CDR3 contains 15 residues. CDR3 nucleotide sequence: TGTGCCAGCAGTTACACTCCAACGGGGGGGCTCGAGCAGTACTTC. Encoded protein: CASSYTPTGGLEQYF.

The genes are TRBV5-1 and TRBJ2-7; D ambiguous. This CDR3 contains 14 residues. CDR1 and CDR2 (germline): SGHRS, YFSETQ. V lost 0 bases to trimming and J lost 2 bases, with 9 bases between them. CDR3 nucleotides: TGCGCCAGCAGCTTGGTTACAGATCCCTACGAGCAGTACTTC. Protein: CASSLVTDPYEQYF. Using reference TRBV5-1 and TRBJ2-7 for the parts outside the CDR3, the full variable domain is KAGVTQTPRYLIKTRGQQVTLSCSPISGHRSVSWYQQTPGQGLQFLFEYFSETQRNKGNFPGRFSGRQFSNSRSEMNVSTLELGDSALYLCASSLVTDPYEQYFGPGTRLTVT.

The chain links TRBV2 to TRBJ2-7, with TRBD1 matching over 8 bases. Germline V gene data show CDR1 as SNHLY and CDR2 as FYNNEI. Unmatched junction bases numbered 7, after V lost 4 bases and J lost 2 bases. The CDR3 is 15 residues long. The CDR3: CASSAGQGPAYEQYF. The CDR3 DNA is TGTGCCAGCAGTGCCGGACAGGGCCCGGCCTACGAGCAGTACTTC.

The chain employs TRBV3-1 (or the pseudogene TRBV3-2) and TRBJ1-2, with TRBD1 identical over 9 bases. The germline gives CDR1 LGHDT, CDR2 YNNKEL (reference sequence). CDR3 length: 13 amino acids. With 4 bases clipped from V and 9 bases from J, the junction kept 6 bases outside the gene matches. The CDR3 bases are TGTGCCAGCAGCCGGGACAGGGCGGTTAGCTACACCTTC. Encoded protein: CASSRDRAVSYTF.

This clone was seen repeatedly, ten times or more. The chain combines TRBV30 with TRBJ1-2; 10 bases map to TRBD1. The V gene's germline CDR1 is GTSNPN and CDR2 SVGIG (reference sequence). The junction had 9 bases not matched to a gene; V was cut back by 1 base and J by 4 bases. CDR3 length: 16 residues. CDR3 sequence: CAWSAIRTGGGYGYTF. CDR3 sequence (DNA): TGTGCCTGGAGTGCAATCCGGACAGGGGGAGGCTATGGCTACACCTTC.